This T cell receptor beta chain was obtained from a study of blood T cell repertoires in COVID-19. Turning to the study itself: Acute-phase and convalescent COVID-19 samples originated in the United States, Italy and Spain.

Produced via immunoSEQ multiplex PCR; TCRdb's table is partial and in-frame only. This sample has about 310,000 clones, with over 75% found just once. Cohorts were determined from participant-reported clinical history. Among Cohort 3 donors, those recovered had two negative PCRs, clearance, or symptom resolution. Trimming pared 6 bases from V and 1 base from J, leaving 18 bases between. CDR1 and CDR2 from the germline V gene are SGHTA and FQGNSA. The length of the CDR3 is 16 residues. This clonotype was obtained from a woman aged 35 to 49 who had recovered from COVID-19. What was sequenced was PBMCs or T cells enriched from blood (not recorded which). The rearrangement links TRBV7-2 to TRBJ1-1; D remains ambiguous. This CDR3 is CASSPARAGWNTEAFF. CDR3 nucleotides: TGTGCCAGCAGTCCGGCAAGGGCGGGATGGAACACTGAAGCTTTCTTT.